Listed here are 14 T cell receptor beta chains from one sample, sequenced in a study of T cell responses to AZD1222 COVID-19 vaccine. Profiled with immunoSEQ multiplex PCR; TCRdb holds only in-frame clones, not every one. The sample comprises around 99,000 clones, roughly nine tenths of which are singletons, and 3.5% to 5% rests with the top ten. Specimen: peripheral blood, collected on day 0 of AZD1222 vaccination. The receptors stem from an adult in good health.

This sequence joins TRBV6-2 or TRBV6-3 and TRBJ2-3, with 10 bases matching TRBD2. Germline V gene lookup returns CDR1 MNHEY and CDR2 SVGEGT. J lost 1 base, V lost 6 bases, and 10 bases had no gene match. The CDR3 length is 17 residues. Written as DNA, the CDR3 is TGTGCCAGCAGCCAAGGTCACCTAGCGGGAGGCACAGATACGCAGTATTTT. The encoded protein is CASSQGHLAGGTDTQYF.

This chain connects TRBV7-8 to TRBJ1-1; D not certain. The ends were cut back, 1 base at V and 2 bases at J, with 11 bases in the middle. The length of the CDR3 is 15 residues. Germline V gene lookup returns CDR1 SGHVS and CDR2 FQNEAQ. The CDR3: CASSLDLGSNTEAFF. The CDR3 coding sequence is TGTGCCAGCAGCTTAGATTTAGGGAGTAACACTGAAGCTTTCTTT.

The chain uses TRBV18 and TRBJ1-3, with 7 bases matching TRBD1. V dropped 0 bases and J dropped 0; count of bases not matched to a gene: 14. CDR3 length: 20 residues. Germline loops: CDR1 KGHSH, CDR2 LQKENI. The CDR3 here is CASSPPGLKQGRISGNTIYF. The CDR3 DNA is TGTGCCAGCTCACCACCGGGGCTCAAACAGGGGAGGATCTCTGGAAACACCATATATTTT.

The V gene is TRBV7-9, the J gene TRBJ1-4; D ambiguous. The V gene's germline CDR1 is SEHNR and CDR2 FQNEAQ (reference sequence). Between the trimmed V and J ends, which lost 1 base and 4 bases, there was a span of 13 bases. The CDR3 covers 16 residues. The CDR3 DNA is TGTGCCAGCAGCTTAGACTCCCCCGGGAGTAATGAAAAACTGTTTTTT. Protein sequence: CASSLDSPGSNEKLFF. The whole variable domain, remainder taken from reference TRBV7-9 and TRBJ1-4, is DTGVSQNPRHKITKRGQNVTFRCDPISEHNRLYWYRQTLGQGPEFLTYFQNEAQLEKSRLLSDRFSAERPKGSFSTLEIQRTEQGDSAMYLCASSLDSPGSNEKLFFGSGTQLSVL.

The chain recombines TRBV24-1 with TRBJ2-7; TRBD2 matches 8 bases. The length of the CDR3 is 16 residues. CDR1 is KGHDR and CDR2 is SFDVKD in the germline V gene. Germline trimming cut 2 bases from V and 3 bases from J; bases unmatched to any gene: 8. CDR3 residues: CATSDSRTSGNYEQYF. As DNA, the CDR3 is TGTGCCACCAGTGATTCGCGTACTAGCGGCAACTACGAGCAGTACTTC.

The V gene is TRBV3-1 (or the pseudogene TRBV3-2), the J gene TRBJ1-2; 7 nucleotides align to TRBD1. The CDR3 loop spans 17 amino acids. After removal of 3 bases from V and 4 bases from J, the junction contained 14 bases not matched to a gene. The V gene's germline CDR1 is LGHDT and CDR2 YNNKEL (reference sequence). As DNA, the CDR3 is TGTGCCAGCAGCCAGTCTTACTCCGGGACAGAGGGCTATGGCTACACCTTC. It encodes CASSQSYSGTEGYGYTF.

This clone was recorded once. The chain links TRBV2 to TRBJ2-1; 15 bases map to TRBD2. The CDR3 is 18 amino acids. The junction had 11 bases not matched to a gene; V was cut back by 4 bases and J by 7 bases. From germline, CDR1 is SNHLY and CDR2 FYNNEI. CDR3 nucleotides: TGTGCCAGCAGTGGCCCCGGGACTAGCGGGGGGATAAGGAATGAGCAGTTCTTC. Translating it yields CASSGPGTSGGIRNEQFF.

V is TRBV6-5 and J is TRBJ1-4; D not resolved. CDR3 length: 16 amino acids. Germline V CDR1 and CDR2: MNHEY, SVGAGI. Deletions cut 4 bases from V and 8 bases from J, with 20 bases between. CDR3 loop: CASSSPGGGLREKLFF. In DNA, the CDR3 is TGTGCCAGCAGTTCCCCCGGTGGAGGGCTTAGAGAAAAACTGTTTTTT.

V is TRBV30 and J is TRBJ2-3; D is perhaps TRBD1 (5 bases). CDR3 length equals 16 residues. Germline assignment: CDR1 GTSNPN and CDR2 SVGIG (reference sequence). V gave up 2 bases and J gave up 5 bases, with 20 bases separating them. The CDR3 is CAWSRQFSTRGDTQYF. Written as DNA, the CDR3 is TGTGCCTGGAGTAGACAGTTTAGCACAAGAGGAGATACGCAGTATTTT.

The CDR3 nucleotides read TGTGCCAGCTCACCTGCGGATCGGGGTGGCTACACCTTC. As protein: CASSPADRGGYTF. This chain links TRBV18 with TRBJ1-2; D not certain. The CDR3 is made up of 13 amino acids. V was shortened by 3 bases and J by 7 bases, with 12 bases between the two germline ends. Looked up from germline, CDR1 is KGHSH and CDR2 is LQKENI.

The chain is built from TRBV7-2 and TRBJ1-4, with D possibly matching TRBD1 (5 bases). This CDR3 region has 15 residues. The germline V gene has CDR1 SGHTA and CDR2 FQGNSA. Trimming removed 5 bases at V and 0 bases at J, with 10 bases between. The CDR3 is CASSIQGATNEKLFF. The CDR3 DNA follows: TGTGCCAGCAGCATTCAGGGCGCAACTAATGAAAAACTGTTTTTT.

CDR3 amino acids: CASSYSGGRTDTQYF. The CDR3 DNA reads as TGTGCCAGCAGTTATAGCGGGGGGAGAACAGATACGCAGTATTTT. This rearrangement joins TRBV6-6 to TRBJ2-3; 10 bases align to TRBD2. The CDR3 contains 15 residues. Germline values: CDR1 MNHNY, CDR2 SVGAGI (reference sequence). After removal of 3 bases from V and 3 bases from J, the junction contained 3 bases not matched to a gene.

The rearrangement links TRBV30 to TRBJ1-1, with D maybe TRBD1 (5 bases). Germline V gene data show CDR1 as GTSNPN and CDR2 as SVGIG (reference sequence). This CDR3 region has 14 residues. V dropped 1 base and J dropped 7 bases, with 16 bases sitting between them. CDR3 region: CAWSGGTSRGEAFF. The DNA of the CDR3 is TGTGCCTGGAGTGGCGGGACCAGTCGTGGTGAAGCTTTCTTT.

The chain recombines TRBV28 with TRBJ2-2; D gene uncertain. CDR1 and CDR2 (germline): MDHEN, SYDVKM. V lost 2 bases to trimming and J lost 0 bases, with 13 bases between them. The CDR3 totals 17 residues. For the CDR3, the DNA is TGTGCCAGCAGTTTAATAGGGCAGGTCGCGAACACCGGGGAGCTGTTTTTT. It specifies CASSLIGQVANTGELFF.